These 27 T cell receptor beta chains were sequenced from one sample in a study of T cell responses to AZD1222 COVID-19 vaccine. TCRdb's copy holds only in-frame clones and misses some; the assay was immunoSEQ multiplex PCR. The sample lists 90,000 to 150,000 clones, about nine tenths occurring once. This material consisted of peripheral blood, taken on day 0 of AZD1222 vaccination. These TCRs come from an adult in good health.

J is TRBJ1-5 and V is TRBV23-1, with a weak D call TRBD1 (5 bases). TRBV23-1 has ORF status, its function being uncertain. The CDR3 covers 17 residues. Trimming cost V 2 bases and J 0 bases, with 14 bases left between them. The CDR3 loop is CASSQEGRESSNQPQHF. The CDR3 bases are TGCGCCAGCAGTCAAGAGGGCAGGGAGTCTAGCAATCAGCCCCAGCATTTT.

The chain joins TRBV25-1 to TRBJ1-4; maybe TRBD1 (5 bases). Deletions cut 3 bases from V and 7 bases from J, with 12 bases between. The CDR3 contains 14 residues. The germline V gene has CDR1 MGHDK and CDR2 SYGVNS. DNA of the CDR3: TGTGCCAGCAGTGATGTAGGGGCGGGTGAAAAACTGTTTTTT. Amino acids: CASSDVGAGEKLFF.

CDR3 in amino acids: CASSENTGNTIYF. The CDR3 DNA reads as TGTGCCAGCTCAGAAAACACCGGAAACACCATATATTTT. The genes are TRBV18 and TRBJ1-3; D is ambiguous. The CDR3 contains 13 residues. Germline V gene lookup returns CDR1 KGHSH and CDR2 LQKENI. The V end was cut by 5 bases, the J end by 4 bases, with 9 bases between.

This clone was counted a few times. The gene calls are TRBV19 and TRBJ1-4, with 12 bases identical to TRBD1. CDR1 is LNHDA, CDR2 SQIVND, per germline (reference sequence). J was trimmed by 7 bases and V by 4 bases; bases with no gene match: 7. This CDR3 has 16 residues. The CDR3 bases are TGTGCCAGTAGTAACCCGGGACAGGGGGCGCGTGAAAAACTGTTTTTT. It yields the protein CASSNPGQGAREKLFF.

This chain uses TRBV18 with TRBJ2-2; TRBD2 matches at 8 bases. There are 14 residues in the CDR3. Germline loops: CDR1 KGHSH, CDR2 LQKENI. The trim removed 8 bases at V and 2 bases at J, leaving 4 bases unmatched. The CDR3 region has the DNA TGTGCCAGCACGACTAGCGCAAACACCGGGGAGCTGTTTTTT. It is translated as CASTTSANTGELFF.

V usage is TRBV5-4 and J usage is TRBJ1-4; D gene ambiguous. The V gene's germline CDR1 is SGHNT and CDR2 YYREEE (reference sequence). This CDR3 spans 14 amino acids. The V end lost 0 bases, the J end lost 7 bases, and 10 bases lay between the germline ends. This CDR3 is CASSLGQYGEKLFF. CDR3 DNA sequence: TGTGCCAGCAGCTTGGGCCAGTATGGTGAAAAACTGTTTTTT.

This clone has more than one count but fewer than ten. V usage is TRBV28 and J usage is TRBJ1-3; D might be TRBD1 (5 bases). Trimming shortened V by 7 bases and J by 8 bases, and 21 bases separated the two germline ends. Germline CDR1 MDHEN, CDR2 SYDVKM. The CDR3 is 15 residues long. The CDR3 nucleotides read TGTGCCAGCACCACCCCTGGGGCAGGAAGACACACCATATATTTT. This gives the protein CASTTPGAGRHTIYF.

The chain links TRBV24-1 to TRBJ2-2, with D unclear. The germline V gene encodes CDR1 KGHDR and CDR2 SFDVKD. The V and J ends lost 5 bases and 4 bases respectively, with 13 bases between them. This CDR3 contains 15 residues. This CDR3 reads CATSGGSGFTGELFF. Written as DNA, the CDR3 is TGTGCCACCAGTGGGGGATCAGGTTTCACCGGGGAGCTGTTTTTT.

This sequence joins TRBV9 and TRBJ1-1; 7 bases map to TRBD1. V was pared by 0 bases and J by 2 bases, with 4 bases of the junction left unmatched. This CDR3 comprises 15 residues. CDR1 and CDR2 (germline): SGDLS, YYNGEE. CDR3 loop: CASSVGWDRNTEAFF. The DNA of the CDR3 is TGTGCCAGCAGCGTAGGGTGGGACAGAAACACTGAAGCTTTCTTT.

This chain joins TRBV7-9 and TRBJ1-4; 8 bases align to TRBD1. The ends lost 5 bases at V and 1 base at J; junction bases unmatched: 3. The CDR3 consists of 15 residues. CDR1 and CDR2 from the germline V gene are SEHNR and FQNEAQ (reference sequence). The CDR3 loop is CASSIDRGTNEKLFF. CDR3 DNA: TGTGCCAGCAGCATCGACAGGGGAACTAATGAAAAACTGTTTTTT.

The CDR3 nucleotides read TGTGCCTGGAGCCCGGGACCTGATAATTCACCCCTCCACTTT. It yields the protein CAWSPGPDNSPLHF. The V call is TRBV30, the J call TRBJ1-6; D might be TRBD1 (5 bases). V lost 3 bases and J lost 5, with 11 bases in between. CDR1 and CDR2 (germline): GTSNPN, SVGIG (reference sequence). The CDR3 runs 14 residues.

CDR3 residues: CASSFVRGGETQYF. The CDR3 nucleotides are TGTGCCAGCAGCTTTGTCAGGGGGGGAGAGACCCAGTACTTC. The chain links TRBV11-2 to TRBJ2-5; D may be TRBD1 or TRBD2 (7 bases each). V gave up 3 bases and J gave up 4 bases, with 12 bases separating them. The germline V gene encodes CDR1 SGHAT and CDR2 FQNNGV. This CDR3 is 14 amino acids long.

V is TRBV7-9 and J is TRBJ1-4; no definite D call. This CDR3 has 15 amino acids. Trimming took off 5 bases at V and 3 bases at J, with 13 bases between the two ends. Germline loops: CDR1 SEHNR, CDR2 FQNEAQ (reference sequence). The CDR3 coding sequence is TGTGCCAGCAGCATAGGCGGGATAGCTAATGAAAAACTGTTTTTT. It yields the protein CASSIGGIANEKLFF.

Concerning this clone itself: The sample holds other DNA sequences that translate to the same CDR3. This chain joins TRBV30 and TRBJ1-5; 7 bases agree with TRBD1. Trimming cost V 2 bases and J 4 bases; bases outside gene matches: 8. The CDR3 is 15 amino acids. Germline V gene data show CDR1 as GTSNPN and CDR2 as SVGIG (reference sequence). CDR3 region: CAWSPGTALNQPQHF. CDR3 sequence (DNA): TGTGCCTGGAGTCCCGGGACAGCCCTGAATCAGCCCCAGCATTTT.

The chain employs TRBV6-5 and TRBJ2-2, with D perhaps matching TRBD1 (5 bases). There are 12 residues in the CDR3. Looked up from germline, CDR1 is MNHEY and CDR2 is SVGAGI. The CDR3 reads CALGQVTGELFF. The CDR3 DNA reads TGTGCGCTGGGGCAGGTCACCGGGGAGCTGTTTTTT.

This clone was observed once. The chain combines TRBV5-1 with TRBJ2-2, with 8 bases that match TRBD1. The CDR3 runs to 15 residues. Germline CDR1 is SGHRS and CDR2 is YFSETQ. V dropped 3 bases and J dropped 4; count of bases not matched to a gene: 5. The chain's CDR3 is CASSWDRPPTGELFF. CDR3 nucleotides: TGCGCCAGCAGCTGGGACAGGCCCCCCACCGGGGAGCTGTTTTTT.

The chain is built from TRBV15 and TRBJ2-7; perhaps TRBD1 as D (6 bases). The ends were cut back, 0 bases at V and 3 bases at J, with 9 bases in the middle. Germline assignment: CDR1 LNHNV and CDR2 YYDKDF (reference sequence). The CDR3 runs to 14 residues. The CDR3 nucleotides read TGTGCCACCAGCAGAGATTCGGGACACTACGAGCAGTACTTC. Translation gives CATSRDSGHYEQYF.

This clone was recorded once. J is TRBJ1-6 and V is TRBV19; D uncertain. The V gene lost 5 bases and the J gene lost 9 bases, with 8 bases spanning the gap. The CDR3 spans 12 residues. Germline V lookup: CDR1 LNHDA, CDR2 SQIVND (reference sequence). DNA of the CDR3: TGTGCCAGTAGTGAAAAAGGTTCACCCCTCCACTTT. Translation gives CASSEKGSPLHF.

This chain joins TRBV5-6 and TRBJ1-6; weak D call: TRBD1 (5 bases). The CDR3 has 16 residues. V gave up 4 bases and J gave up 0 bases, with 11 bases separating them. Germline V gene lookup returns CDR1 SGHDT and CDR2 YYEEEE. The CDR3 region is CASSRDPSSYNSPLHF. For the CDR3, the DNA is TGTGCCAGCAGCCGGGACCCGAGCTCCTATAATTCACCCCTCCACTTT. The full variable domain, with the rest looked up from reference TRBV5-6 and TRBJ1-6, is DAGVTQSPTHLIKTRGQQVTLRCSPKSGHDTVSWYQQALGQGPQFIFQYYEEEERQRGNFPDRFSGHQFPNYSSELNVNALLLGDSALYLCASSRDPSSYNSPLHFGNGTRLTVT.

The chain has TRBV5-1 and TRBJ1-1; TRBD1 might be the D (5 bases). The CDR3 sequence is 14 residues long. Trimming took off 4 bases at V and 0 bases at J, with 10 bases between the two ends. From germline, CDR1 is SGHRS and CDR2 YFSETQ. DNA of the CDR3: TGCGCCAGCAGCCTGGGGGGAATGAACACTGAAGCTTTCTTT. Translated, it gives CASSLGGMNTEAFF.

This clone appeared once. V gene TRBV28 combines with J gene TRBJ1-2; D is unresolved. V was clipped by 10 bases and J by 4 bases, with 13 bases between them. The CDR3 length is 12 residues. Germline V CDR1 and CDR2: MDHEN, SYDVKM. The DNA for the CDR3 is TGTGCCACCCAGGAGGTCGGCTATGGCTACACCTTC. It translates to CATQEVGYGYTF.

The chain uses TRBV11-3 and TRBJ1-1; 7 bases are a match to TRBD1. From germline, CDR1 is SGHNT and CDR2 YENEEA. Germline trimming cut 5 bases from V and 4 bases from J; bases unmatched to any gene: 4. The length of the CDR3 is 13 residues. The DNA of the CDR3 is TGTGCCAGCAGCCCTCGGGACAGCACTGAAGCTTTCTTT. It translates to CASSPRDSTEAFF.

The chain combines TRBV30 with TRBJ1-1; a possible D gene is TRBD1 (5 bases). Trimming took off 1 base at V and 0 bases at J, with 15 bases between the two ends. Germline V gene sequence: CDR1 GTSNPN, CDR2 SVGIG (reference sequence). The CDR3 is 16 residues long. This chain's CDR3 is CAWSGGGPYMNTEAFF. The CDR3 region has the DNA TGTGCCTGGAGTGGGGGGGGACCTTATATGAACACTGAAGCTTTCTTT.

The rearrangement links TRBV30 to TRBJ1-1; TRBD1 might be the D (5 bases). CDR1 and CDR2 (germline): GTSNPN, SVGIG (reference sequence). The CDR3 loop spans 13 amino acids. Trimming cost V 4 bases and J 5 bases, with 14 bases left between them. CDR3 DNA sequence: TGTGCCTGGAATAAGGGACGGAGAACTGAAGCTTTCTTT. Amino acids: CAWNKGRRTEAFF.

The chain carries TRBV18 and TRBJ1-3; no clear D gene. The CDR3 covers 17 residues. V was cut by 3 bases and J by 0 bases, with 15 bases left in between. Germline V gene lookup returns CDR1 KGHSH and CDR2 LQKENI. Here the CDR3 reads CASSPSRGGSSGNTIYF. In DNA form, the CDR3 reads TGTGCCAGCTCACCCTCTCGGGGAGGGAGCTCTGGAAACACCATATATTTT.

The genes are TRBV5-1 and TRBJ1-1; 7 bases are a match to TRBD1. The CDR3 runs to 13 residues. V shed 4 bases and J 6 bases; nucleotides not matched to a gene: 6. Germline V CDR1 and CDR2: SGHRS, YFSETQ. The CDR3: CASSPDRAAEAFF. The CDR3, as DNA: TGCGCCAGCAGCCCAGACAGGGCGGCTGAAGCTTTCTTT.

CDR3 protein: CSGGTGAILETQYF. The CDR3 bases are TGCAGCGGTGGGACAGGGGCAATTCTAGAGACCCAGTACTTC. This chain uses TRBV29-1 with TRBJ2-5; TRBD1 agrees at 10 bases. The germline V gene has CDR1 SQVTM and CDR2 ANQGSEA. The CDR3 totals 14 residues. V was pared by 7 bases and J by 4 bases, with 9 bases of the junction left unmatched.